In its sample, the clone carrying this TCR beta chain was seen a few times. The source of the sample is a study of T cells in Graves' hyperthyroidism and ophthalmopathy. RNA transcripts were the template for amplifying TCR beta CDR3 regions. The study used the HTBI primer set for a first-round RT-PCR of the TCR CDR3. One entry per CDR3 protein, called by TCRdb with MiXCR from the multiplex PCR reads. The repertoire holds more than 600,000 distinct CDR3 sequences, with about 15% as singletons. Material: blood. This receptor was obtained from a man between 18 and 35 years old with Graves' hyperthyroidism.

This CDR3 is CASSLGAGTSGSFPYNEQFF. DNA of the CDR3: TGTGCCAGCAGTTTAGGGGCCGGGACTAGCGGGAGTTTCCCCTACAATGAGCAGTTCTTC. This chain joins TRBV12-3 or TRBV12-4 and TRBJ2-1, with 14 positions matching TRBD2. V lost 1 base to trimming and J lost 2 bases; unmatched junction nucleotides: 10. The CDR3 extends over 20 amino acids.